This record looks at one T cell receptor beta chain sequence and its context. Antigen specificity is unknown. Here immunoSEQ multiplex PCR was the method, and the copy in TCRdb shows in-frame clones only, minus some. The table has 25,000 to 35,000 clones, approximately 90% seen once. These data originate in a study of T cell responses to AZD1222 COVID-19 vaccine. Study-wide results and limits: The study found vaccine-associated CD4 TCRs spanning spike, dominant at 160-218 and 743-854.

Germline assignment: CDR1 SGHTA and CDR2 FQGNSA. V lost 5 bases, J lost 4 bases, and 11 bases lay in between. This CDR3 region has 13 residues. The receptor was isolated from an adult in good health. This material consisted of peripheral blood, taken on day 0 of AZD1222 vaccination. The V call is TRBV7-2, the J call TRBJ1-1; no definite D call. The CDR3 DNA reads as TGTGCCAGCAGCCTTCTAGGGTTCACTGAAGCTTTCTTT. Its translation is CASSLLGFTEAFF.